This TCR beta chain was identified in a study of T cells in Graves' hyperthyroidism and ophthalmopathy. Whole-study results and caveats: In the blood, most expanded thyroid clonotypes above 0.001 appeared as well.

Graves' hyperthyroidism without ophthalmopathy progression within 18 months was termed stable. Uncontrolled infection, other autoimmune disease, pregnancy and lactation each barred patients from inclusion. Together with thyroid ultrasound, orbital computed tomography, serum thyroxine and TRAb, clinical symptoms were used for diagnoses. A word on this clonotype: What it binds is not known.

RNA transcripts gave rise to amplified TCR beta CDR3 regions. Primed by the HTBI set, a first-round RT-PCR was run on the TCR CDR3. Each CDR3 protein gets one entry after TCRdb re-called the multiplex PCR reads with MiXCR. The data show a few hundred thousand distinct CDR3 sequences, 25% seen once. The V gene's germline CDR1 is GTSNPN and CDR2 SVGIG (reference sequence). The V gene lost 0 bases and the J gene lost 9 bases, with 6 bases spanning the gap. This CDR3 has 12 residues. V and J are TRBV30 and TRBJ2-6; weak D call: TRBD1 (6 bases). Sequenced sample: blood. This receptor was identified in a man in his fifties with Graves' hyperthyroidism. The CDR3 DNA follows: TGTGCCTGGAGTGTACAGGGCAACGTCCTGACTTTC. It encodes CAWSVQGNVLTF.